The clone carrying this T cell receptor (beta chain) was picked up many times. The antigen remains undetermined. The CDR3 loop spans 14 amino acids. Trimming left V 1 base short and J 7 bases short, with 17 bases between. CDR1 is DFQATT, CDR2 SNEGSKA, per germline (reference sequence). These data are taken from a study of CD8 T cells in ankylosing spondylitis. With molecular barcodes, quantitative 5'-RACE was used to make the TCR beta libraries. TCRdb re-derived calls from the 5' RACE reads in MiXCR, one entry per CDR3 protein. This table holds 130,000 or so distinct CDR3 sequences, about 7% found once. Study-level points and caveats: Seemingly distinctive of ankylosing spondylitis blood was a TCR beta motif formed by eight highly homologous variants. Clones linked to the disease showed a CD8+ phenotype. They occurred at relatively low frequencies in peripheral blood. From matched ankylosing spondylitis synovial fluid, disease-linked clones were reportedly recovered at significantly enriched levels.

The receptor's source is a male donor with ankylosing spondylitis or in good health (not recorded which). The rearrangement uses TRBV20-1 and TRBJ2-7; D remains ambiguous. The sample consisted of blood, either unsorted or a sorted T cell fraction (not recorded which). The CDR3 DNA reads TGCAGTGCTAGAGCGACAACACTGGGGATAGAGCAGTACTTC. Translation: CSARATTLGIEQYF.